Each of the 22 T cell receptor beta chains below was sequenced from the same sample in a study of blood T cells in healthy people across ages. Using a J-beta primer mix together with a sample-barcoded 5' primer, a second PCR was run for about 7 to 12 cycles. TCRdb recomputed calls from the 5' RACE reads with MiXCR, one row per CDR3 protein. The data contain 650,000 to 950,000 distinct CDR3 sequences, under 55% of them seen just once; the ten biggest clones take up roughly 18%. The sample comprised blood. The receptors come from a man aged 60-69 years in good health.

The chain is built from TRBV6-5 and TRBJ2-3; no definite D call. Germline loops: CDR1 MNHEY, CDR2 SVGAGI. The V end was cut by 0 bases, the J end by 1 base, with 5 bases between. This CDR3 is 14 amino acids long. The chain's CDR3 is CASSYSAGTDTQYF. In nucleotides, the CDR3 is TGTGCCAGCAGTTACTCCGCGGGCACAGATACGCAGTATTTT.

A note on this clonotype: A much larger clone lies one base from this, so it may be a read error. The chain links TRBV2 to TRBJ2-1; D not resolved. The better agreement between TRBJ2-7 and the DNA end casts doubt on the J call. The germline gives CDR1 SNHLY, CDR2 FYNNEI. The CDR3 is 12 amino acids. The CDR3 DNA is TGTGCCAGCCGCCTCCCTAACAATGAGCAGTACTTC. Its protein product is CASRLPNNEQYF.

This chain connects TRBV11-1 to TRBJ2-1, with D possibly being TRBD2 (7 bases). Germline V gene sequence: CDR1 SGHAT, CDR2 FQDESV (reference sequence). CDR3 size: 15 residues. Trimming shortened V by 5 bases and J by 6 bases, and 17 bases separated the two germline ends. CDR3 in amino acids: CASSQGGGRSNEQFF. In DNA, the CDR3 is TGTGCCAGCAGCCAAGGGGGGGGGCGTAGCAATGAGCAGTTCTTC. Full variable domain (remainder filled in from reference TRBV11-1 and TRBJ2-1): EAEVAQSPRYKITEKSQAVAFWCDPISGHATLYWYRQILGQGPELLVQFQDESVVDDSQLPKDRFSAERLKGVDSTLKIQPAELGDSAMYLCASSQGGGRSNEQFFGPGTRLTVL.

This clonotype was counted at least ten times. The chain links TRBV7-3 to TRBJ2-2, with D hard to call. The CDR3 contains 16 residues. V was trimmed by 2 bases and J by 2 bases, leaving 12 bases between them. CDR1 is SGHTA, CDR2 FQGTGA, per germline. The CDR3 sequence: CASSLSPAGNTGELFF. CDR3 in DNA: TGTGCCAGCAGCTTATCCCCAGCAGGAAACACCGGGGAGCTGTTTTTT.

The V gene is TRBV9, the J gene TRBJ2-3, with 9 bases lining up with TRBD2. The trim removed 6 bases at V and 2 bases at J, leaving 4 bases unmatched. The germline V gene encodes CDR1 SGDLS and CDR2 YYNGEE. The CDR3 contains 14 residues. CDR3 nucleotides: TGTGCCAGCAACCCTAGCGGGGACACAGATACGCAGTATTTT. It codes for CASNPSGDTDTQYF.

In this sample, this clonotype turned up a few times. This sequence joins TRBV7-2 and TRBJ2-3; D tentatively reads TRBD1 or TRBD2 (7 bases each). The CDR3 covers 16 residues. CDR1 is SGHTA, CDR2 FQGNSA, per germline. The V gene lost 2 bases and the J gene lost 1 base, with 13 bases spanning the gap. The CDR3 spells CASSLTRGRGTDTQYF. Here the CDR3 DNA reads TGTGCCAGCAGCTTAACCAGGGGGAGGGGCACAGATACGCAGTATTTT.

The CDR3 is CASSPGTIGGTEAFF. The CDR3 region has the DNA TGTGCCAGCAGCCCGGGGACCATCGGTGGAACTGAAGCTTTCTTT. The chain joins TRBV3-1 to TRBJ1-1; the D gene is possibly TRBD1 (5 bases). From germline, CDR1 is LGHDT and CDR2 YNNKEL (reference sequence). Trimming removed 4 bases from V and 5 bases from J, with 17 bases in between. The CDR3 contains 15 residues.

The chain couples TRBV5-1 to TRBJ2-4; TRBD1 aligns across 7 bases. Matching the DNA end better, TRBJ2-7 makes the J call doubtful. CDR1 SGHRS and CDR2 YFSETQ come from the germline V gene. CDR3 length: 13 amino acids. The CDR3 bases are TGCGCCAGCAGCGGACAACAGGGGAGCGAGCAGTACTTC. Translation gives CASSGQQGSEQYF.

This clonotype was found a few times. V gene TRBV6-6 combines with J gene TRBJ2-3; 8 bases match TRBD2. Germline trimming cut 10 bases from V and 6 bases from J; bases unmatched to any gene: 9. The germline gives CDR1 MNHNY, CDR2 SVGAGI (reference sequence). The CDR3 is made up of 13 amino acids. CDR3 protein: CATSHGGVDTQYF. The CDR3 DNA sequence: TGTGCCACTAGCCACGGGGGGGTCGATACGCAGTATTTT.

The CDR3 region is CASGSGTSGANEQFF. DNA of the CDR3: TGCGCCAGCGGTTCAGGGACTAGCGGGGCCAATGAGCAGTTCTTC. V usage is TRBV5-1 and J usage is TRBJ2-1; 13 bases agree with TRBD2. From germline, CDR1 is SGHRS and CDR2 YFSETQ. Losses at the gene ends were 7 bases for V and 6 bases for J; bases not matched to a gene: 7. The CDR3 consists of 15 residues.

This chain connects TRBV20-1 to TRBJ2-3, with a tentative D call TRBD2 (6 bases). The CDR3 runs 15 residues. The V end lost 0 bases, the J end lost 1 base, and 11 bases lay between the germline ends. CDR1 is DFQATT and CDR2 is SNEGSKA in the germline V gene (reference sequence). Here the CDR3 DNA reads TGCAGTGCTAGAGACCCCAGGGAGGGCACAGATACGCAGTATTTT. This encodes CSARDPREGTDTQYF.

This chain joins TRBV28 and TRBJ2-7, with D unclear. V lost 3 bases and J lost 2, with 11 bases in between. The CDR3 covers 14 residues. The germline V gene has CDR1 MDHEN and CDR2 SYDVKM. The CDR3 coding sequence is TGTGCCAGCAGTTTGTGGTCCAGAGCCTACGAGCAGTACTTC. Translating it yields CASSLWSRAYEQYF.

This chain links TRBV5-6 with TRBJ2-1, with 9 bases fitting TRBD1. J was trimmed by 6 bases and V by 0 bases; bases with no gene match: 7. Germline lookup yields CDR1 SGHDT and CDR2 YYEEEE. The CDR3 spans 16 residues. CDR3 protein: CASSLAGQGRGNEQFF. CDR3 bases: TGTGCCAGCAGCTTGGCTGGACAGGGGAGAGGCAATGAGCAGTTCTTC.

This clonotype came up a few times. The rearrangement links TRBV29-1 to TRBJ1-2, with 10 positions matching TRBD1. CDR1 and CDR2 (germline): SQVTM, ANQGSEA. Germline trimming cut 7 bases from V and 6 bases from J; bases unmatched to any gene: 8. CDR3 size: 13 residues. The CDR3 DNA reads TGCAGCGCTGATCTGACAGGGGGCGATGGCTACACCTTC. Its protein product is CSADLTGGDGYTF. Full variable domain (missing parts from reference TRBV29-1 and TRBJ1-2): SAVISQKPSRDICQRGTSLTIQCQVDSQVTMMFWYRQQPGQSLTLIATANQGSEATYESGFVIDKFPISRPNLTFSTLTVSNMSPEDSSIYLCSADLTGGDGYTFGSGTRLTVV.

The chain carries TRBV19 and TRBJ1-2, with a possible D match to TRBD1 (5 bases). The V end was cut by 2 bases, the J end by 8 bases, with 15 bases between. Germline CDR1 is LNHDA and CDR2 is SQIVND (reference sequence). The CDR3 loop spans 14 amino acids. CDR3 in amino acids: CASSITGQKRGYTF. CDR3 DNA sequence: TGTGCCAGTAGTATAACAGGACAAAAGAGGGGCTACACCTTC.

CDR3 sequence: CASSLRLAGNYEQYF. CDR3 nucleotides: TGTGCCAGCAGCTTACGACTAGCGGGTAACTACGAGCAGTACTTC. V gene TRBV11-2 combines with J gene TRBJ2-7; TRBD2 agrees at 10 bases. The CDR3 extends over 15 amino acids. The ends lost 2 bases at V and 3 bases at J; junction bases unmatched: 4. Germline V gene sequence: CDR1 SGHAT, CDR2 FQNNGV.

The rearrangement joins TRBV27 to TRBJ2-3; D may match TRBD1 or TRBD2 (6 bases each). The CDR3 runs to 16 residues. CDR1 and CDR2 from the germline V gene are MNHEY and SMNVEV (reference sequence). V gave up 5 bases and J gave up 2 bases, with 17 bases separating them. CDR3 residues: CASSTRRGGSTDTQYF. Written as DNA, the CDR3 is TGTGCCAGCAGTACCCGACGAGGGGGGTCCACAGATACGCAGTATTTT.

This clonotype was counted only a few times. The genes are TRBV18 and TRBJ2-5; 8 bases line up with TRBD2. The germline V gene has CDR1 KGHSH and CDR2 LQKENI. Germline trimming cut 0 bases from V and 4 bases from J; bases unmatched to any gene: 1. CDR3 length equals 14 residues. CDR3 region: CASSPPRGVETQYF. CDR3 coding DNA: TGTGCCAGCTCACCACCGCGGGGGGTAGAGACCCAGTACTTC.

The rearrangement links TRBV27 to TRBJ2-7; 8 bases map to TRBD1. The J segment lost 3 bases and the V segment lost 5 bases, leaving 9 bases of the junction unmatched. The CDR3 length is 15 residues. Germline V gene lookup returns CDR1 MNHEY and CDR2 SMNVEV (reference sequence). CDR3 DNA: TGTGCCAGCAGTCGCTCAGGGGGCCTTAACTACGAGCAGTACTTC. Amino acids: CASSRSGGLNYEQYF.

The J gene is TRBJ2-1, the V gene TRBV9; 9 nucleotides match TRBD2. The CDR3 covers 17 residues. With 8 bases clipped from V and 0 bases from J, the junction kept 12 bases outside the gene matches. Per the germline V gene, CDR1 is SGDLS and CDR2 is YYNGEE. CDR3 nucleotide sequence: TGTGCCAGTTCGTTAGCGGGGGCCCCGAGCTCCTACAATGAGCAGTTCTTC. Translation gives CASSLAGAPSSYNEQFF.

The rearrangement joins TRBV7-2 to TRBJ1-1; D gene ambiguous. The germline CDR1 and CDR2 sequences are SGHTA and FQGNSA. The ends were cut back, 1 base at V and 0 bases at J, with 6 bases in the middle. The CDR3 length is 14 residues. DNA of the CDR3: TGTGCCAGCAGCTTAGACAGAATGAACACTGAAGCTTTCTTT. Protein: CASSLDRMNTEAFF.

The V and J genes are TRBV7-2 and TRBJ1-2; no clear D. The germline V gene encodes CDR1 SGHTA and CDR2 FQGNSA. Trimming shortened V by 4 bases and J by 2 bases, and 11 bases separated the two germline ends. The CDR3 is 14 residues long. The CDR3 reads CASSSRIGNYGYTF. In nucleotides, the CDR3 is TGTGCCAGCAGCTCCCGGATAGGGAACTATGGCTACACCTTC.